The entry that follows covers one T cell receptor beta chain sequence. Its specificity is not known. Exclusion of a patient followed from autoimmune disease history or systemic immunosuppression. The sample belongs to a study of OX40 agonist ivuxolimab in advanced cancers. Some clones are missing from TCRdb's copy, which holds only in-frame ones; the method was immunoSEQ multiplex PCR. The sample consists of over 85,000 clones, about nine tenths of them appearing once. Per the germline V gene, CDR1 is SGHTA and CDR2 is FQGNSA. Germline trimming cut 5 bases from V and 7 bases from J; bases unmatched to any gene: 11. There are 15 residues in the CDR3. General study findings and limits: Those patients achieving a partial response at 0.1-3.0 mg/kg showed among the lowest clonal expansion. Undetermined was the antigen specificity of the expanded peripheral T cells.

The chain employs TRBV7-2 and TRBJ1-5, with TRBD1 matching over 7 bases. Material: CD4+ or CD8+ T cells sorted from blood, obtained in a trial of the OX40 agonist ivuxolimab. The TCR comes from an adult with an advanced solid tumor such as melanoma, head and neck, liver or kidney cancer. DNA of the CDR3: TGTGCCAGCAGCCGTAATCATGACAGGGCACAGCCCCAGCATTTT. Protein sequence: CASSRNHDRAQPQHF.